This TCR beta chain originates from a study of control samples from healthy donors and cancer patients (dated by TCRdb to the early 2020s). This clone occurred a few times. There is no known antigen for this receptor. Nothing much larger sits one base from this clone, and base qualities are not available. The library was made by the immunoSEQ multiplex PCR assay. Here the immuneACCESS table is served through TCRdb, limited to in-frame sequences with V and J called. Missing clones are a known gap in these copies; in checked studies unresolved V genes cover under half, and the rest lacks a known reason. This sample gives about 200,000 clones in total; about 90% of them show up just once. The ten top clones hold 1.5% to 2% of the sample. Inclusive of the bounding cysteine and phenylalanine, the CDR3 is 15 residues long. The kept DNA is CDR3 alone, 45 bases in frame from the first base. The trim is 2 bases for V and 10 bases for J, with a gap of 15 bases between the germline ends. The germline V gene (reference sequence) provides CDR1 MNHEY and CDR2 SMNVEV.

The sequence derives from a man younger than 40 in good health. The V gene is TRBV27 and the J gene is TRBJ1-6; the D segment could be TRBD1, given 5 matching bases. The sample was blood. The sequence in DNA is TGTGCCAGCAGTTTACTTGGGCAGGGTACGTCACCCCTCCACTTT. Its protein product is CASSLLGQGTSPLHF.